These 18 T cell receptor beta chains were sequenced from one sample in a study of T cell responses to AZD1222 COVID-19 vaccine. This table comes from immunoSEQ multiplex PCR, and its TCRdb copy is limited to in-frame clones, with some not included. The sample carries tens of thousands of clones, around 85% recorded once. This sample comprised peripheral blood, obtained on day 0 of AZD1222 vaccination. The receptors were sampled from an adult in good health.

This rearrangement joins TRBV7-2 to TRBJ1-3; weak D call: TRBD1 (5 bases). The V gene lost 4 bases and the J gene lost 4 bases, with 11 bases spanning the gap. The CDR3 is 14 residues long. CDR1 and CDR2 (germline): SGHTA, FQGNSA. This CDR3 is CASSSGSPGNTIYF. The DNA for the CDR3 is TGTGCCAGCAGCTCAGGGAGTCCCGGAAACACCATATATTTT.

The chain has TRBV10-3 and TRBJ2-1; 8 bases match TRBD2. CDR1 and CDR2 (germline): ENHRY, SYGVKD. The V and J ends lost 0 bases and 3 bases, in that order; junction bases with no gene match: 4. The CDR3 extends over 16 amino acids. The CDR3 bases are TGTGCCATCAGTGAGTCAAGCGGGGGACTCTACAATGAGCAGTTCTTC. Protein: CAISESSGGLYNEQFF.

This chain links TRBV7-9 with TRBJ2-1; D gene uncertain. V lost 8 bases and J 6 bases, leaving 11 bases between the germline ends. The germline gives CDR1 SEHNR, CDR2 FQNEAQ (reference sequence). CDR3 length: 12 residues. The CDR3 sequence: CASSVGPNEQFF. CDR3 bases: TGTGCCAGCTCCGTAGGCCCCAATGAGCAGTTCTTC.

This sequence joins TRBV7-6 and TRBJ2-3, with 12 bases matching TRBD2. Trimming cost V 4 bases and J 4 bases; bases outside gene matches: 9. The length of the CDR3 is 17 residues. The V gene's germline CDR1 is SGHVS and CDR2 FNYEAQ. The chain's CDR3 is CASSSRLAGVKADTQYF. The CDR3 bases are TGTGCCAGCAGCTCGAGACTAGCGGGAGTTAAGGCAGATACGCAGTATTTT. The entire variable domain, with the rest obtained from reference TRBV7-6 and TRBJ2-3, is as follows: GAGVSQSPRYKVTKRGQDVALRCDPISGHVSLYWYRQALGQGPEFLTYFNYEAQQDKSGLPNDRFSAERPEGSISTLTIQRTEQRDSAMYRCASSSRLAGVKADTQYFGPGTRLTVL.

The rearrangement joins TRBV11-2 to TRBJ1-4, with D unresolved. The CDR3 contains 13 residues. The V end was cut by 3 bases, the J end by 5 bases, with 7 bases between. In germline, CDR1 is SGHAT, CDR2 FQNNGV. The CDR3 DNA sequence: TGTGCCAGCAGCTTTGGAGGAAATGAAAAACTGTTTTTT. Translated: CASSFGGNEKLFF. The full variable domain, rest sourced from reference TRBV11-2 and TRBJ1-4, is EAGVAQSPRYKIIEKRQSVAFWCNPISGHATLYWYQQILGQGPKLLIQFQNNGVVDDSQLPKDRFSAERLKGVDSTLKIQPAKLEDSAVYLCASSFGGNEKLFFGSGTQLSVL.

The rearrangement uses TRBV18 and TRBJ1-2; TRBD1 aligns across 7 bases. J gave up 2 bases and V 3 bases, and 6 bases lay outside the gene matches. Germline values: CDR1 KGHSH, CDR2 LQKENI. This CDR3 has 15 residues. The CDR3 region has the DNA TGTGCCAGCTCACCTACAGGGGCTGAAAACTATGGCTACACCTTC. Its protein is CASSPTGAENYGYTF.

This chain uses TRBV7-2 with TRBJ1-5; D not certain. V was cut by 5 bases and J by 4 bases, with 12 bases left in between. CDR1 is SGHTA and CDR2 is FQGNSA in the germline V gene. The length of the CDR3 is 14 residues. The CDR3 is CASSPRTGNQPQHF. The CDR3 DNA reads TGTGCCAGCAGCCCCCGGACGGGAAATCAGCCCCAGCATTTT.

V gene TRBV4-1 combines with J gene TRBJ2-3; weak D call: TRBD1 (6 bases). Trimming left V 2 bases short and J 0 bases short, with 12 bases between. The CDR3 is 16 residues long. Germline assignment: CDR1 MGHRA and CDR2 YSYEKL. CDR3 nucleotide sequence: TGCGCCAGCAGCCAAACGGACAGCTCTAGCACAGATACGCAGTATTTT. It is translated as CASSQTDSSSTDTQYF.

The V call is TRBV2, the J call TRBJ2-1; no clear D. Germline values: CDR1 SNHLY, CDR2 FYNNEI. V lost 6 bases, J lost 5 bases, and 8 bases lay in between. There are 12 residues in the CDR3. The CDR3 here is CASRDIHNEQFF. The CDR3 bases are TGTGCCAGCAGGGATATTCACAATGAGCAGTTCTTC.

The DNA for the CDR3 is TGCAGCGTTGAAACCACCTTCGGGGGACACTCCTACGAGCAGTACTTC. Translation gives CSVETTFGGHSYEQYF. V is TRBV29-1 and J is TRBJ2-7; D may correspond to TRBD1 or TRBD2 (6 bases each). V gave up 2 bases and J gave up 0 bases, with 17 bases separating them. The CDR3 runs to 16 residues. CDR1 is SQVTM and CDR2 is ANQGSEA in the germline V gene.

This chain connects TRBV27 to TRBJ2-1; 8 bases match TRBD1. Germline assignment: CDR1 MNHEY and CDR2 SMNVEV (reference sequence). This CDR3 is built from 14 residues. The J segment lost 7 bases and the V segment lost 5 bases, leaving 7 bases of the junction unmatched. In nucleotides, the CDR3 is TGTGCCAGCAGTCCTGGACAGGGCTTGAATGAGCAGTTCTTC. Translation gives CASSPGQGLNEQFF.

This clone has only one observation. The chain couples TRBV19 to TRBJ1-2, with no clear D. V lost 4 bases and J 5 bases, leaving 14 bases between the germline ends. CDR3 length: 14 residues. Germline CDR1 reads LNHDA; CDR2 reads SQIVND (reference sequence). The CDR3 reads CASSREGSAYGYTF. CDR3 sequence (DNA): TGTGCCAGTAGTAGGGAGGGCAGCGCATATGGCTACACCTTC.

J is TRBJ2-7 and V is TRBV5-4; 9 nucleotides line up with TRBD1. The CDR3 is 14 residues long. Germline loops: CDR1 SGHNT, CDR2 YYREEE (reference sequence). V was clipped by 3 bases and J by 6 bases; unmatched bases: 7. The CDR3 is CASSSRDRVGEQYF. CDR3 bases: TGTGCCAGCAGCTCCCGGGACAGGGTTGGCGAGCAGTACTTC.

This clone is a singleton in its sample. The chain joins TRBV5-1 to TRBJ2-7; unclear D gene. Germline values: CDR1 SGHRS, CDR2 YFSETQ. V lost 0 bases to trimming and J lost 5 bases, with 12 bases between them. CDR3 length: 14 amino acids. The CDR3 coding sequence is TGCGCCAGCAGCTTGGTAGACATTCGTAACGAGCAGTACTTC. This sequence encodes CASSLVDIRNEQYF.

The J gene is TRBJ2-7, the V gene TRBV19, with TRBD2 matching over 7 bases. The CDR3 runs 17 residues. The J segment lost 4 bases and the V segment lost 1 base, leaving 13 bases of the junction unmatched. CDR1 and CDR2 from the germline V gene are LNHDA and SQIVND (reference sequence). The CDR3 DNA reads as TGTGCCAGTAGTATAGGAGGGCGTGGAGCGGGATCTTACGAGCAGTACTTC. Residues: CASSIGGRGAGSYEQYF.

The chain recombines TRBV19 with TRBJ1-2; 9 nucleotides match TRBD1. The J segment lost 7 bases and the V segment lost 7 bases, leaving 13 bases of the junction unmatched. The germline gives CDR1 LNHDA, CDR2 SQIVND (reference sequence). The CDR3 spans 15 residues. The CDR3 here is CASMDQQGATGGYTF. As DNA, the CDR3 is TGTGCCAGTATGGACCAACAGGGGGCGACGGGTGGCTACACCTTC.

The CDR3 here is CASSLLRDSNQPQHF. The CDR3 nucleotides read TGCGCCAGCAGCTTGTTGAGAGATAGCAATCAGCCCCAGCATTTT. This chain uses TRBV5-1 with TRBJ1-5; D gene unclear. This CDR3 contains 15 residues. Trimming pared 1 base from V and 0 bases from J, leaving 8 bases between. Germline CDR1 SGHRS, CDR2 YFSETQ.

The J gene is TRBJ2-1, the V gene TRBV2, with D possibly being TRBD2 (7 bases). V shed 6 bases and J shed 7 bases, with 25 bases lying between them. From germline, CDR1 is SNHLY and CDR2 FYNNEI. The length of the CDR3 is 17 residues. The CDR3, as DNA: TGTGCCAGCAGGGGCCAAGGGGGGCGGGAGTACAGGAATGAGCAGTTCTTC. Translation: CASRGQGGREYRNEQFF.